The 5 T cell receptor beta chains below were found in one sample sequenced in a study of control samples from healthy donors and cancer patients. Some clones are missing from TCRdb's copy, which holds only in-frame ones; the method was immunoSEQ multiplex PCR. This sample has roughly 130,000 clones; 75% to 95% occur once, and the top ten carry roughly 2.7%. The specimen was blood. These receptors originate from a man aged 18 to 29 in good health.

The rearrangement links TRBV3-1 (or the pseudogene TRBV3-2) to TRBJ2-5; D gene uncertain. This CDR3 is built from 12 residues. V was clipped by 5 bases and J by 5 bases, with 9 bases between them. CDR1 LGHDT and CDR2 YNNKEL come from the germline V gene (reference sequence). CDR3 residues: CASSVRRETQYF. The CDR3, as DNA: TGTGCCAGCAGCGTCAGGCGGGAGACCCAGTACTTC.

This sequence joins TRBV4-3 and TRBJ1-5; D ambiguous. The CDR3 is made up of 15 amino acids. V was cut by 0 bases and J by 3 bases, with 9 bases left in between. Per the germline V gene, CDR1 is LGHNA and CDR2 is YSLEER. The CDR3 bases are TGCGCCAGCAGCCAAGATTTAAGCTACAATCAGCCCCAGCATTTT. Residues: CASSQDLSYNQPQHF.

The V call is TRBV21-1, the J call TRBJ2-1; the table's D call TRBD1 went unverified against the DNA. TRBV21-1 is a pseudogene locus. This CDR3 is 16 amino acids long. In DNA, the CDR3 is TGTGCCAGCAGCAAAGTCCTGGGACAGGGGAACCATGAGCAGTTCTTC. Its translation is CASSKVLGQGNHEQFF.

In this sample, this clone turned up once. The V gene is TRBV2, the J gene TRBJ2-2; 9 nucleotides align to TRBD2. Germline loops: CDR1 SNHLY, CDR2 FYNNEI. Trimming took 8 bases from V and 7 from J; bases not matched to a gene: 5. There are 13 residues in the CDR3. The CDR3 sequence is CASAGGPGGELFF. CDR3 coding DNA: TGTGCCAGCGCGGGGGGGCCAGGCGGGGAGCTGTTTTTT.

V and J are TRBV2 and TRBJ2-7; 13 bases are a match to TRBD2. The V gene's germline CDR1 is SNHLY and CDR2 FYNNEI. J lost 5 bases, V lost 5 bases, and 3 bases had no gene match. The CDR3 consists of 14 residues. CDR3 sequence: CASSIGTSGNEQYF. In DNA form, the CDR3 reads TGTGCCAGCAGTATAGGGACTAGCGGGAACGAGCAGTACTTC.